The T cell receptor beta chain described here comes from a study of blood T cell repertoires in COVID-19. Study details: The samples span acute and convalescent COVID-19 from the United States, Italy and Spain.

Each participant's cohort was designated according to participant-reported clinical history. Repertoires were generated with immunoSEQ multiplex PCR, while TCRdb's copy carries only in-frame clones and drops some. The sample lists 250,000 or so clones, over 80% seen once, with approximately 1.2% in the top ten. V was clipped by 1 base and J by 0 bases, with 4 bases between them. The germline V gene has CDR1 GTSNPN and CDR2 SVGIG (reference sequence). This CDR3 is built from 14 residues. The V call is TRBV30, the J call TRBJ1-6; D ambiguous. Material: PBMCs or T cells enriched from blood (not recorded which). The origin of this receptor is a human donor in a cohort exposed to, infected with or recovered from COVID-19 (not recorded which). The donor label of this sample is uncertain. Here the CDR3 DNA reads TGTGCCTGGAGTGCCAGCTCCTATAATTCACCCCTCCACTTT. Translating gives CAWSASSYNSPLHF. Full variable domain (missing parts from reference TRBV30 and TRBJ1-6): SQTIHQWPATLVQPVGSPLSLECTVEGTSNPNLYWYRQAAGRGLQLLFYSVGIGQISSEVPQNLSASRPQDRQFILSSKKLLLSDSGFYLCAWSASSYNSPLHFGNGTRLTVT.